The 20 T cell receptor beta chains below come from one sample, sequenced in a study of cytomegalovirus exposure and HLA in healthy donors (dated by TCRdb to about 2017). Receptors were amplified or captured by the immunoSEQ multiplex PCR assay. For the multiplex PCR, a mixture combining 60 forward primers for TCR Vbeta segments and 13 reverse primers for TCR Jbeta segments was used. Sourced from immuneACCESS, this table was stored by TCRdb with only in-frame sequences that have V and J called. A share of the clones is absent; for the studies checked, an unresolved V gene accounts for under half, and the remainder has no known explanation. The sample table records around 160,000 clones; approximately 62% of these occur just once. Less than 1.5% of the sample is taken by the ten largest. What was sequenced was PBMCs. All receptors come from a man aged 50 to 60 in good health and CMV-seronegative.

CDR3: CASSYSGGFQETQYF. The CDR3 DNA sequence: TGTGCCAGCAGTTACTCAGGGGGCTTCCAAGAGACCCAGTACTTC. The genes are TRBV6-5 and TRBJ2-5; 7 bases agree with TRBD1. The CDR3 has 15 amino acids. Germline V CDR1 and CDR2: MNHEY, SVGAGI. V lost 0 bases and J lost 1; bases outside the gene matches: 2.

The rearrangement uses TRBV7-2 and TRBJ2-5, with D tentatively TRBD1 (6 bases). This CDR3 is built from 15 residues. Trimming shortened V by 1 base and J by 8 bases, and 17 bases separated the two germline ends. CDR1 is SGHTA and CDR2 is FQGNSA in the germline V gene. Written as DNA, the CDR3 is TGTGCCAGCAGCTTAGAGGTGGGGGCGCTAGGTACCCAGTACTTC. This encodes CASSLEVGALGTQYF.

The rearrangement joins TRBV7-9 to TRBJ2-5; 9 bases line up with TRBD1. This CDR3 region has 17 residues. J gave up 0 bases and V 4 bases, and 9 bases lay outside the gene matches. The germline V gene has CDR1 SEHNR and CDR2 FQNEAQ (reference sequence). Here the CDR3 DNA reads TGTGCCAGCAGCTCCATAGGGGGGACAGGGTACCAAGAGACCCAGTACTTC. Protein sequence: CASSSIGGTGYQETQYF.

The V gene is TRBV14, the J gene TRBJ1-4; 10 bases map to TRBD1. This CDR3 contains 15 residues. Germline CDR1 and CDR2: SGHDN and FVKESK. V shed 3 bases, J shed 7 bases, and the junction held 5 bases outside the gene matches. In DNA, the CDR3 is TGTGCCAGCAGCCAGAGGACAGGGGGAGCTGAAAAACTGTTTTTT. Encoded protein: CASSQRTGGAEKLFF.

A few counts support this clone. CDR3 sequence (DNA): TGTGCCAGCAGTGAGGCAGGATCTCGTGGCTACACCTTC. Translated, it gives CASSEAGSRGYTF. The chain couples TRBV25-1 to TRBJ1-2; the D is unclear. Trimming cost V 3 bases and J 7 bases, with 12 bases left between them. The CDR3 consists of 13 residues. Germline lookup yields CDR1 MGHDK and CDR2 SYGVNS.

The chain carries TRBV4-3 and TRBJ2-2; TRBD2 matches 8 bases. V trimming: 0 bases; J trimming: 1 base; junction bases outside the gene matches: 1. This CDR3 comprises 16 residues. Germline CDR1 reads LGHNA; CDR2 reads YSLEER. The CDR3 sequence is CASSQEAGVNTGELFF. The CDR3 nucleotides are TGCGCCAGCAGCCAAGAAGCGGGGGTGAACACCGGGGAGCTGTTTTTT.

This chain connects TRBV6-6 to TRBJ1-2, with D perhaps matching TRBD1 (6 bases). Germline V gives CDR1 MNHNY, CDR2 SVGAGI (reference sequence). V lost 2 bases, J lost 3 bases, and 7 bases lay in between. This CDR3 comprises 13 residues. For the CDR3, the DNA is TGTGCCAGCAGTTACGGACAGTACTATGGCTACACCTTC. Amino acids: CASSYGQYYGYTF.

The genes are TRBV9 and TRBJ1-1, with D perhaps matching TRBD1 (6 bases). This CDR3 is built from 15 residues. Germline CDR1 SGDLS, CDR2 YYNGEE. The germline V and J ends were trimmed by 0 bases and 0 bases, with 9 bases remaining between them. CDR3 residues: CASSVVGAMNTEAFF. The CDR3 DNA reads TGTGCCAGCAGCGTAGTGGGGGCCATGAACACTGAAGCTTTCTTT.

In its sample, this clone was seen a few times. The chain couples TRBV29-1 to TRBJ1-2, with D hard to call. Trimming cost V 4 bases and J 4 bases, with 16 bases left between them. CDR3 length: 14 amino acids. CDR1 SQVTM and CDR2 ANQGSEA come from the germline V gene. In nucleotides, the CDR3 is TGCAGCGTTGCCCCGAGCGCGGAGTCCTATGGCTACACCTTC. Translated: CSVAPSAESYGYTF.

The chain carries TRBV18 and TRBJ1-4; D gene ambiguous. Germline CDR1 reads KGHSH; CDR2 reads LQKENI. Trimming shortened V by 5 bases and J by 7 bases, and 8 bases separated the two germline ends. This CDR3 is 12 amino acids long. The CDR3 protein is CASSSRGEKLFF. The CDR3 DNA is TGTGCCAGCTCATCCAGAGGTGAAAAACTGTTTTTT.

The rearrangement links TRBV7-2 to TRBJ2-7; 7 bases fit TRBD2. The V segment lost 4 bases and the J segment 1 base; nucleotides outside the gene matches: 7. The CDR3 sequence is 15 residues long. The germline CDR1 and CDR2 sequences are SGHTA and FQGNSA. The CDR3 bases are TGTGCCAGCAGCTCATTAGCGGGCTGGTCCTACGAGCAGTACTTC. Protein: CASSSLAGWSYEQYF.

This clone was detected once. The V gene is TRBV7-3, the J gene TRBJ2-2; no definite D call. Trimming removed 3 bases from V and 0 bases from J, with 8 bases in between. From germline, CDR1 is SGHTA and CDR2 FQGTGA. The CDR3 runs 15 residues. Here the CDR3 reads CASSLGRTNTGELFF. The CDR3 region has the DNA TGTGCCAGCAGCTTGGGCAGGACGAACACCGGGGAGCTGTTTTTT.

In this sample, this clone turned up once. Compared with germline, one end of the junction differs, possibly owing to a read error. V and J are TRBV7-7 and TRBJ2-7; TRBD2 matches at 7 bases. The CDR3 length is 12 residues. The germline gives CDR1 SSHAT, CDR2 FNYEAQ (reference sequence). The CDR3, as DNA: TGTGCTAGCAGCTTAGCGGGCGGGGAGCAGTACTTC. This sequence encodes CASSLAGGEQYF.

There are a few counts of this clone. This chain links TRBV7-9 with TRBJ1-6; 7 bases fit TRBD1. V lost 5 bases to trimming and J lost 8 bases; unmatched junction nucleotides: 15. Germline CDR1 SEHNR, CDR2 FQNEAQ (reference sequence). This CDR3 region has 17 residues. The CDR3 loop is CASSPDGVTGIHSPLHF. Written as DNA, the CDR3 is TGTGCCAGCAGCCCAGATGGGGTGACAGGGATTCATTCACCCCTCCACTTT.

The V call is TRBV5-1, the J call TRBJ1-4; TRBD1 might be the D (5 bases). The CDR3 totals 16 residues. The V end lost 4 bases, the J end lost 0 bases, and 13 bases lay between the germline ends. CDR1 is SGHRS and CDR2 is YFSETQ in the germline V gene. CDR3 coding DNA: TGCGCCAGCAGCCCCCGGGTGACAGCAACTAATGAAAAACTGTTTTTT. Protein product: CASSPRVTATNEKLFF.

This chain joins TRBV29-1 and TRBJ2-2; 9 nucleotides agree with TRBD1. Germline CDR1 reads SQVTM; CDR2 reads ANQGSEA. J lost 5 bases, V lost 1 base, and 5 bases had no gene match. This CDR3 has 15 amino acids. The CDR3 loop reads CSVEGGQGSTGELFF. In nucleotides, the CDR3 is TGCAGCGTTGAAGGGGGACAGGGATCAACCGGGGAGCTGTTTTTT.

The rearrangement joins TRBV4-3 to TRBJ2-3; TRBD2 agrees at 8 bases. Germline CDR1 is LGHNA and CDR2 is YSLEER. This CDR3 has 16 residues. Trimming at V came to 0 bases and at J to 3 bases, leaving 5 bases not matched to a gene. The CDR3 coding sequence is TGCGCCAGCAGCCAAGATTCGGGGGGGCCGACAGATACGCAGTATTTT. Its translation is CASSQDSGGPTDTQYF.

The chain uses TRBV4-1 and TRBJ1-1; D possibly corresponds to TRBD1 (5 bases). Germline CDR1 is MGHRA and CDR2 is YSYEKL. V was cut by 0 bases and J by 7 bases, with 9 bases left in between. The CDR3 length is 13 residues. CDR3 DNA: TGCGCCAGCAGCCAAGAATGGGGCGGTGAAGCTTTCTTT. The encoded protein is CASSQEWGGEAFF.

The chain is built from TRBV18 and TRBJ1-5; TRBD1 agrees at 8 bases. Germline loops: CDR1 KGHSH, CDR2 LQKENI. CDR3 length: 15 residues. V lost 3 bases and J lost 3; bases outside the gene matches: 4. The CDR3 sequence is CASSPGTGINQPQHF. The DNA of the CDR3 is TGTGCCAGCTCACCCGGGACAGGCATCAATCAGCCCCAGCATTTT.

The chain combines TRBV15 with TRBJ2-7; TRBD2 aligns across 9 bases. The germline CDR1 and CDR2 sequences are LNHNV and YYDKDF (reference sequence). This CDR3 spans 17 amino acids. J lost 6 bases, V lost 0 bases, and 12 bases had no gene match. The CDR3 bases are TGTGCCACCAGCAGAGATCTGCGGGAGGGGAGTGTTGGCGAGCAGTACTTC. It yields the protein CATSRDLREGSVGEQYF. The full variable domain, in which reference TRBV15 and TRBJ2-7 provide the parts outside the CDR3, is DAMVIQNPRYQVTQFGKPVTLSCSQTLNHNVMYWYQQKSSQAPKLLFHYYDKDFNNEADTPDNFQSRRPNTSFCFLDIRSPGLGDTAMYLCATSRDLREGSVGEQYFGPGTRLTVT.